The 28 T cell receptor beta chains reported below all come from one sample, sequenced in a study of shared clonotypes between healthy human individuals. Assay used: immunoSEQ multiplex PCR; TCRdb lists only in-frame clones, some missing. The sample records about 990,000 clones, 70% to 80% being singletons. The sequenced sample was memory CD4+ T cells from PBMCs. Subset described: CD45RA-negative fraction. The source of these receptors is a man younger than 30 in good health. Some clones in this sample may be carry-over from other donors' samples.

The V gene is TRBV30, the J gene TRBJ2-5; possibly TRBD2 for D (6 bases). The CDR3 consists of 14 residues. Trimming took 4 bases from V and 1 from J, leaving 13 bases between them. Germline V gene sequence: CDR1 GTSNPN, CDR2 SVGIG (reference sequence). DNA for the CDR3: TGTGCCTGGATGGGAGGCGGGATCCAAGAGACCCAGTACTTC. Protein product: CAWMGGGIQETQYF.

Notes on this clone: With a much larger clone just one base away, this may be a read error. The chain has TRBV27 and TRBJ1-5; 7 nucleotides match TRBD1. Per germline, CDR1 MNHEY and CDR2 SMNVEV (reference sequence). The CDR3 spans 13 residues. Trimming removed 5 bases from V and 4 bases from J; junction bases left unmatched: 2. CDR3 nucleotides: TGTGCCAGCAGTACACAGGGGAATCAGCCCCAGCATTTT. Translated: CASSTQGNQPQHF.

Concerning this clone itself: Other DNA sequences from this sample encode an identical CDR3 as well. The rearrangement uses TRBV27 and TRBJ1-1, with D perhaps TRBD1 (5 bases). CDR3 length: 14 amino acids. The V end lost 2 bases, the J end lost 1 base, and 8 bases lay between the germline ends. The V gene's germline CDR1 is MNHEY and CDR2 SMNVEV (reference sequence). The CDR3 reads CASSLITGNTEAFF. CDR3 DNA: TGTGCCAGCAGTTTAATAACAGGGAACACTGAAGCTTTCTTT.

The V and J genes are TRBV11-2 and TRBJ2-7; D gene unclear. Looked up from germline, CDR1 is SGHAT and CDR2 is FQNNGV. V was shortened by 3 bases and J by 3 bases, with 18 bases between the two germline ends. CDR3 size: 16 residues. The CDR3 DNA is TGTGCCAGCAGCTTCGTGGGTTCACCTTCTCTCTACGAGCAGTACTTC. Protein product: CASSFVGSPSLYEQYF.

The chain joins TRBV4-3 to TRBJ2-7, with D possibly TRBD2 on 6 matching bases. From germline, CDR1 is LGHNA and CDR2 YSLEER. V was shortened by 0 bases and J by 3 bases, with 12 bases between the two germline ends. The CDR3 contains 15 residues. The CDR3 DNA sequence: TGCGCCAGCAGCCAAGAGATTGCGGAGGGCTACGAGCAGTACTTC. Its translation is CASSQEIAEGYEQYF.

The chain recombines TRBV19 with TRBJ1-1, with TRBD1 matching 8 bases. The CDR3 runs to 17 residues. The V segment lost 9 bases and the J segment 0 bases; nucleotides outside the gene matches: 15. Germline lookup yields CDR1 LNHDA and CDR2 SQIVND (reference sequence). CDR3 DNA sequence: TGTGCCAGCCCAACGGGACAGGACTTTTTTTTGAACACTGAAGCTTTCTTT. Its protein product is CASPTGQDFFLNTEAFF.

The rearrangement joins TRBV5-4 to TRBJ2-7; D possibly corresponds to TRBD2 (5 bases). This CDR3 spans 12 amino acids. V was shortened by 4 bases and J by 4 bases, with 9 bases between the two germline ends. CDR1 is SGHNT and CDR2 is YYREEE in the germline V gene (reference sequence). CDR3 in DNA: TGTGCCAGCAGCCGTGAGGGTTACGAGCAGTACTTC. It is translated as CASSREGYEQYF.

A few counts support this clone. The CDR3 is CASSIQQRMNTEAFF. In DNA form, the CDR3 reads TGTGCCAGCAGCATCCAACAGAGGATGAACACTGAAGCTTTCTTT. This chain connects TRBV5-5 to TRBJ1-1; D gene uncertain. V was trimmed by 4 bases and J by 0 bases, leaving 13 bases between them. This CDR3 comprises 15 residues. Per the germline V gene, CDR1 is SGHKS and CDR2 is YYEKEE (reference sequence).

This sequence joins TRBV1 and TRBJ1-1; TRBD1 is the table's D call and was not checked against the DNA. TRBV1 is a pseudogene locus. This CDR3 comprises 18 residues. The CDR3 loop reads CTSSPDPRDRGSNTEAFF. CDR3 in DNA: TGCACCAGCAGCCCTGACCCCCGGGACAGGGGATCAAACACTGAAGCTTTCTTT.

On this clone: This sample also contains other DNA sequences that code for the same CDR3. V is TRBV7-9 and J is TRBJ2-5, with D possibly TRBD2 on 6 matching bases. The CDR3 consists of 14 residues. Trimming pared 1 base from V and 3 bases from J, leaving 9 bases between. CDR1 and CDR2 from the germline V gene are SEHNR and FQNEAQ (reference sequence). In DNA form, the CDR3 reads TGTGCCAGCAGCTTAGGCCTAGCGAAAGAGACCCAGTACTTC. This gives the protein CASSLGLAKETQYF.

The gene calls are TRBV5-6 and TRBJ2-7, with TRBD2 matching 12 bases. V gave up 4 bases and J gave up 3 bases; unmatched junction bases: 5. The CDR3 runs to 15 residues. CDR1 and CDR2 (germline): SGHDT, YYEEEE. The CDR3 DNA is TGTGCCAGCAGCCAAGGACTAGCGGGGAGCTACGAGCAGTACTTC. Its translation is CASSQGLAGSYEQYF.

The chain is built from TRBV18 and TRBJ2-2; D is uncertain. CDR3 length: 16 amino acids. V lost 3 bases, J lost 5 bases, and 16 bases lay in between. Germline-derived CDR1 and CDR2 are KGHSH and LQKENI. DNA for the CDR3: TGTGCCAGCTCACCTAACTCTCGAGAGCTGACCGGGGAGCTGTTTTTT. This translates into CASSPNSRELTGELFF.

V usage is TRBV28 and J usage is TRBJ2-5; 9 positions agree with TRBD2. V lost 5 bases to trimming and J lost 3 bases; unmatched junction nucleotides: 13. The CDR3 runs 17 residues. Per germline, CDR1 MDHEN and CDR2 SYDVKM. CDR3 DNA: TGTGCCAGCAGTCCACATCGTAGGGCTAGCGGGGAAGAGACCCAGTACTTC. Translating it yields CASSPHRRASGEETQYF.

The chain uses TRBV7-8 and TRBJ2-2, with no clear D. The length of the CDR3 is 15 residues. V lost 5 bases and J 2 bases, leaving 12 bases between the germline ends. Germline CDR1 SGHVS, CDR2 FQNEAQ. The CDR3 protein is CASSTMGLNTGELFF. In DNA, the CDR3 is TGTGCCAGCAGCACAATGGGTCTAAACACCGGGGAGCTGTTTTTT.

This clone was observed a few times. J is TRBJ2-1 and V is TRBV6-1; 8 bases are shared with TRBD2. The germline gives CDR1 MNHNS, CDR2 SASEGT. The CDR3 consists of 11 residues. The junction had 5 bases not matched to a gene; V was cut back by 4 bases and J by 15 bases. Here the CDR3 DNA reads TGTGCCAGCAGTGTGACTAGCGTGGGGTTCTTC. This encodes CASSVTSVGFF.

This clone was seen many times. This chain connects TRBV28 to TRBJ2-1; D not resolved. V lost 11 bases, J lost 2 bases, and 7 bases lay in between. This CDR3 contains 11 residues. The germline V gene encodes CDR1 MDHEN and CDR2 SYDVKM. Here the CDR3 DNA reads TGTGCCTCTGGCGCCTACAATGAGCAGTTCTTC. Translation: CASGAYNEQFF.

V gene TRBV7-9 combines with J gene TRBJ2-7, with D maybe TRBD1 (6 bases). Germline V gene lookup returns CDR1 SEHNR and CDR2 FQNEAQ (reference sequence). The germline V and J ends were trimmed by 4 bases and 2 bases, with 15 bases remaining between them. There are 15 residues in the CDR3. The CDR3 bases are TGTGCCAGCAGCTCCCGGGACATGAGAACCTACGAGCAGTACTTC. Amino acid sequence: CASSSRDMRTYEQYF. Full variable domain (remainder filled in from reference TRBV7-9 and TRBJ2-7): DTGVSQNPRHKITKRGQNVTFRCDPISEHNRLYWYRQTLGQGPEFLTYFQNEAQLEKSRLLSDRFSAERPKGSFSTLEIQRTEQGDSAMYLCASSSRDMRTYEQYFGPGTRLTVT.

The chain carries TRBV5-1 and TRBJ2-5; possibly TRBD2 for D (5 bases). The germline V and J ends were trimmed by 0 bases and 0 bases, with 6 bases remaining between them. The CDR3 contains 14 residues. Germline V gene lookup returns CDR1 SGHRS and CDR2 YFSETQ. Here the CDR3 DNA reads TGCGCCAGCAGCTTGGTACTAGACCAAGAGACCCAGTACTTC. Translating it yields CASSLVLDQETQYF.

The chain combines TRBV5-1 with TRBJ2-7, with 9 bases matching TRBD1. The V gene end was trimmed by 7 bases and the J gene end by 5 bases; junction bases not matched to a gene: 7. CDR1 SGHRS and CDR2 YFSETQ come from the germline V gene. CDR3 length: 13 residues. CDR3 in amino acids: CASAGTGNDEQYF. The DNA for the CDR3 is TGCGCCAGCGCCGGGACAGGGAATGACGAGCAGTACTTC.

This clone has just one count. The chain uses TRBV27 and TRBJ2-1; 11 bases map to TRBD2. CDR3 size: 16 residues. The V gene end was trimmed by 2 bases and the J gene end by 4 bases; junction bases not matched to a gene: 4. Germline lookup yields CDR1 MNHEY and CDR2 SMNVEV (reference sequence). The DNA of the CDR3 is TGTGCCAGCAGTTTAACCGGGACTAGCGGTTACAATGAGCAGTTCTTC. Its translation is CASSLTGTSGYNEQFF.

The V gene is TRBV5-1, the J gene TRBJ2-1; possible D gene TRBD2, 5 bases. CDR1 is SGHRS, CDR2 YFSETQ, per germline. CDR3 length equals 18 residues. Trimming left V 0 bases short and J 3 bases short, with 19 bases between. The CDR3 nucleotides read TGCGCCAGCAGCTTGGGGGGAGAGTTAGGGCCTTTCTACAATGAGCAGTTCTTC. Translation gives CASSLGGELGPFYNEQFF. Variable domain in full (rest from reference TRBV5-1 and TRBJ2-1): KAGVTQTPRYLIKTRGQQVTLSCSPISGHRSVSWYQQTPGQGLQFLFEYFSETQRNKGNFPGRFSGRQFSNSRSEMNVSTLELGDSALYLCASSLGGELGPFYNEQFFGPGTRLTVL.

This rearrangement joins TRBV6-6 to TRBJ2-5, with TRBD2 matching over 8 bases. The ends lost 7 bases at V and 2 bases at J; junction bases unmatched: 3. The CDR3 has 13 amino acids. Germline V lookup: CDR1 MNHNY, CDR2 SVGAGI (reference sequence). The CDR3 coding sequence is TGTGCCAGCAACTTAGCGGGACAAGAGACCCAGTACTTC. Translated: CASNLAGQETQYF.

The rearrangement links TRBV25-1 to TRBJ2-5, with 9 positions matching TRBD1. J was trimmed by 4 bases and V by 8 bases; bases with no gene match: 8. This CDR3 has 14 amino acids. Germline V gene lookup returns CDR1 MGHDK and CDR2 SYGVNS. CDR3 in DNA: TGTGCCAGCGAGGGACAGGGAGGTTCAGAGACCCAGTACTTC. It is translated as CASEGQGGSETQYF.

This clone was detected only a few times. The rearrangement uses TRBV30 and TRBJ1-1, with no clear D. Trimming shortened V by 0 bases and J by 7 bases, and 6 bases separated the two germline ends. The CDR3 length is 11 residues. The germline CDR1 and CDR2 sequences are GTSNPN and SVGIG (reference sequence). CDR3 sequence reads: CAWSVQFEAFF. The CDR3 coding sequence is TGTGCCTGGAGTGTGCAGTTTGAAGCTTTCTTT.

DNA for the CDR3: TGTGCCAGCAGCTTATCTCCCGGGGAGCTGTTTTTT. Protein: CASSLSPGELFF. The rearrangement links TRBV13 to TRBJ2-2, with D uncertain. This CDR3 is 12 amino acids long. The V gene lost 2 bases and the J gene lost 6 bases, with 4 bases spanning the gap. The germline V gene has CDR1 PRHDT and CDR2 FYEKMQ (reference sequence).

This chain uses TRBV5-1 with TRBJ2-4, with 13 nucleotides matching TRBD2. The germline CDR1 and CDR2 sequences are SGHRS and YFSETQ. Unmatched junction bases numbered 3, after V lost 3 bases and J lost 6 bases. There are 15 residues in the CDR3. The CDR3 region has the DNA TGCGCCAGCAGCTGGACTAGCGGGAGTGGAAACATTCAGTACTTC. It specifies CASSWTSGSGNIQYF.

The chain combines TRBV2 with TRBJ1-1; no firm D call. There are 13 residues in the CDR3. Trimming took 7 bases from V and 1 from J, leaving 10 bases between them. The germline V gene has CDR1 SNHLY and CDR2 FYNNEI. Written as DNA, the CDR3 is TGTGCCAGCATAATGGAACGGAACACTGAAGCTTTCTTT. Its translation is CASIMERNTEAFF.

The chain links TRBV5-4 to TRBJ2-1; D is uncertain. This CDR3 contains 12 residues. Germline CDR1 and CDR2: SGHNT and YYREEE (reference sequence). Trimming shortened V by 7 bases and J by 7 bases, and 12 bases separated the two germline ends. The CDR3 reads CASALPLNEQFF. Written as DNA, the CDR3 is TGTGCCAGCGCCCTCCCCCTGAATGAGCAGTTCTTC.